Listed below are T cell receptor beta chains from one sample, sequenced in a study of preoperative IRX-2 immunotherapy in early breast cancer. Repertoires were generated with immunoSEQ multiplex PCR, while TCRdb's copy carries only in-frame clones and drops some. The repertoire has around 30,000 clones, 82% of them found once; the top ten carry approximately 3%. The specimen was collected from a patient treated with IRX-2 immunotherapy. All receptors derive from a human donor with breast cancer. CDR3s include the opening cysteine and the closing phenylalanine or tryptophan. A D gene is named only where the DNA matches it firmly. Clone size, where shown, is once, few, many, or a class for clones that have expanded.

-,TRBV18,-,TRBJ1-1,CASSPRGDTEAFF,TGTGCCAGCTCACCACGGGGCGACACTGAAGCTTTCTTT
-,TRBV1,-,TRBJ1-6,CASSGNRGLPLAFNSPLHF,TGCGCCAGCAGCGGAAACAGGGGGCTCCCCCTCGCTTTTAATTCACCCCTCCACTTT
-,TRBV7-1,-,TRBJ1-1,CASSPSRGTEAFF,TGTGCCAGCAGCCCCTCGAGGGGAACTGAAGCTTTCTTT
-,TRBV11-3,TRBD2,TRBJ2-3,CASSGGAGGLTDTQYF,TGTGCCAGCAGCGGAGGGGCGGGGGGCCTCACAGATACGCAGTATTTT
-,TRBV6-8,-,TRBJ2-1,CASRQTRSVDRDEQFF,TGTGCCAGCAGACAGACAAGAAGCGTTGACCGCGATGAGCAGTTCTTC
-,TRBV12-1,-,TRBJ1-6,CASSVPGQVYSPLHF,TGTGCCAGCAGCGTACCGGGACAGGTGTATTCACCCCTCCACTTT
-,TRBV6-8,-,TRBJ2-1,CASSYFSQSRGEQFF,TGTGCCAGCAGTTACTTCTCGCAGAGCCGTGGTGAGCAGTTCTTC
once,TRBV11-3,TRBD1,TRBJ2-7,CASSLQTGTGETYEQYF,TGTGCCAGCAGCTTGCAAACCGGGACAGGGGAAACCTACGAGCAGTACTTC
-,TRBV6-8,TRBD1,TRBJ2-7,CASSYSRRTGANYEQYF,TGTGCCAGCAGTTACTCAAGGCGGACAGGGGCGAACTACGAGCAGTACTTC
-,TRBV30,TRBD1,TRBJ1-4,CAWAGQGNEKLFF,TGTGCCTGGGCGGGACAGGGTAATGAAAAACTGTTTTTT
-,TRBV30,-,TRBJ1-5,CAWSVRGGPNQPQHF,TGTGCCTGGAGTGTCAGAGGGGGGCCTAATCAGCCCCAGCATTTT
-,TRBV15,TRBD2,TRBJ2-3,CATSRDPGTSGKQTTDTQYF,TGTGCCACCAGCAGAGATCCGGGGACTAGCGGAAAGCAAACAACAGATACGCAGTATTTT
-,TRBV23-1,-,TRBJ2-7,CASSQRDGGYEQYF,TGCGCCAGCAGCCAACGCGACGGCGGCTACGAGCAGTACTTC
-,TRBV19,-,TRBJ1-1,CASSFSLNTEAFF,TGTGCCAGTAGTTTTAGTCTTAACACTGAAGCTTTCTTT
-,TRBV6-8,-,TRBJ1-2,CASSRAGADGYTF,TGTGCCAGCTCCCGGGCGGGGGCTGATGGCTACACCTTC
-,TRBV6-1,-,TRBJ2-7,CASSEAPGDITYEQYF,TGTGCCAGCAGTGAAGCCCCAGGAGATATAACCTACGAGCAGTACTTC
-,TRBV19,TRBD1,TRBJ1-2,CATRRGQGFTNYGYTF,TGTGCCACCAGACGTGGACAGGGCTTTACTAACTATGGCTACACCTTC
-,TRBV16,-,TRBJ1-3,CASSQSRGAGNTIYF,TGTGCCAGCAGCCAATCACGAGGGGCTGGAAACACCATATATTTT
-,TRBV11-3,TRBD2,TRBJ2-7,CASSSGLAGGPTSEQYF,TGTGCCAGCAGCTCGGGACTAGCGGGAGGGCCGACGAGCGAGCAGTACTTC
-,TRBV1,-,TRBJ2-1,CASSPPDRESDSSYNEQFF,TGCGCCAGCAGCCCACCCGACCGGGAATCCGACAGCTCCTACAATGAGCAGTTCTTC
-,TRBV25-1,-,TRBJ2-1,CASSEDPVHNEQFF,TGTGCCAGCAGTGAGGACCCGGTTCACAATGAGCAGTTCTTC
-,TRBV29-1,-,TRBJ1-1,CSVDGGTYTEAFF,TGCAGCGTTGACGGGGGGACGTACACTGAAGCTTTCTTT
-,TRBV7-1,-,TRBJ2-5,CASSDRSQETQYF,TGTGCCAGCAGCGATCGGTCGCAAGAGACCCAGTACTTC
-,TRBV6-8,TRBD2,TRBJ2-2,CASTRLAGSDTGELFF,TGTGCCAGCACCCGACTAGCGGGAAGCGACACCGGGGAGCTGTTTTTT
few,TRBV11-3,TRBD1,TRBJ2-7,CASSFKTGRSYEQYF,TGTGCCAGCAGCTTTAAGACAGGGAGAAGCTACGAGCAGTACTTC
-,TRBV19,-,TRBJ1-6,CASSIGAFGSYNSPLHF,TGTGCCAGTAGTATAGGAGCTTTTGGCTCCTATAATTCACCCCTCCACTTT
-,TRBV5-1,-,TRBJ2-5,CASSLSGSSTETQYF,TGCGCCAGCAGCTTGTCGGGCAGCTCAACAGAGACCCAGTACTTC
once,TRBV7-7,TRBD1,TRBJ1-2,CASSTGTGWDGYTF,TGTGCCAGCAGCACCGGGACAGGGTGGGATGGCTACACCTTC
-,TRBV11-3,TRBD2,TRBJ2-3,CASSIGLAGDTQYF,TGTGCCAGCAGCATAGGACTAGCGGGGGATACGCAGTATTTT
-,TRBV6-8,TRBD1,TRBJ2-3,CASSPQGVRTDTQYF,TGTGCCAGCAGCCCCCAGGGGGTGAGGACAGATACGCAGTATTTT
-,TRBV5-1,TRBD2,TRBJ2-3,CASSTSGGATGTQYF,TGCGCCAGCAGTACGAGCGGGGGGGCCACAGGTACGCAGTATTTT
-,TRBV19,TRBD1,TRBJ2-2,CATRSRQGTNTGELFF,TGTGCCACCCGATCTCGACAGGGGACGAACACCGGGGAGCTGTTTTTT
-,TRBV7-1,TRBD2,TRBJ2-3,CASSSPGTSRTQYF,TGTGCCAGCAGCTCTCCCGGGACTAGCAGGACGCAGTATTTT
-,TRBV6-8,-,TRBJ2-6,CASTLDRIPGANVLTF,TGTGCCAGCACCCTCGATCGGATACCTGGGGCCAACGTCCTGACTTTC
-,TRBV19,TRBD2,TRBJ2-1,CASRARGGPYNEQFF,TGTGCCAGTCGGGCGCGGGGGGGCCCCTACAATGAGCAGTTCTTC
few,TRBV18,-,TRBJ1-1,CASSPRAVAEAFF,TGTGCCAGCTCACCAAGGGCAGTTGCTGAAGCTTTCTTT
-,TRBV7-1,-,TRBJ2-2,CASSPPQGTGELFF,TGTGCCAGCAGCCCACCCCAGGGCACCGGGGAGCTGTTTTTT